These 24 T cell receptor beta chains originate from one sample sequenced in a study of patients and donors after allogeneic stem cell transplantation. One entry per CDR3 protein results from TCRdb running MiXCR on the RT-PCR reads. The sample includes 190,000 or so distinct CDR3 sequences, around 41% seen only once; the top ten take 30% to 35%. Sequenced input: blood, either unsorted or a sorted T cell fraction (not recorded which). Receptor source: a human donor who was either an allogeneic HSCT recipient or a stem cell or donor lymphocyte infusion donor (not recorded which). It is not recorded whose cells these are; they may come from a transplant donor.

The chain couples TRBV7-3 to TRBJ2-1; 9 bases fit TRBD2. V lost 1 base, J lost 6 bases, and 7 bases stayed unmatched. The length of the CDR3 is 16 residues. The germline V gene has CDR1 SGHTA and CDR2 FQGTGA. The CDR3 sequence is CASSLMGGRAVNEQFF. The CDR3 region has the DNA TGTGCCAGCAGCTTAATGGGCGGGAGGGCCGTCAATGAGCAGTTCTTC.

The rearrangement uses TRBV5-1 and TRBJ1-4, with D uncertain. The CDR3 covers 13 residues. V gave up 4 bases and J gave up 7 bases, with 11 bases separating them. Per germline, CDR1 SGHRS and CDR2 YFSETQ. The CDR3 region has the DNA TGCGCCAGCAGCCCGGTGAACCCTGAAAAACTGTTTTTT. Encoded protein: CASSPVNPEKLFF.

The sample holds a few counts of this clonotype. The rearrangement uses TRBV29-1 and TRBJ1-1; possibly TRBD1 for D (6 bases). Germline CDR1 and CDR2: SQVTM and ANQGSEA. V was shortened by 4 bases and J by 0 bases, with 12 bases between the two germline ends. The CDR3 loop spans 14 amino acids. CDR3 loop: CSVVPQGMNTEAFF. As DNA, the CDR3 is TGCAGCGTTGTCCCGCAGGGGATGAACACTGAAGCTTTCTTT.

The rearrangement uses TRBV6-6 and TRBJ1-1; the D gene is possibly TRBD1 (5 bases). CDR3 length: 16 amino acids. Germline CDR1 and CDR2: MNHNY and SVGAGI (reference sequence). The germline V and J ends were trimmed by 2 bases and 2 bases, with 15 bases remaining between them. The CDR3 is CASSYPARGQNTEAFF. The CDR3 DNA is TGTGCCAGCAGTTACCCAGCGCGGGGCCAAAACACTGAAGCTTTCTTT.

The rearrangement uses TRBV4-3 and TRBJ2-7; 10 nucleotides line up with TRBD2. This CDR3 has 15 amino acids. After removal of 3 bases from V and 5 bases from J, the junction contained 7 bases not matched to a gene. The germline gives CDR1 LGHNA, CDR2 YSLEER. The DNA of the CDR3 is TGCGCCAGCAGCCATTTCTTAGCGGGAGGAAACGAGCAGTACTTC. As protein: CASSHFLAGGNEQYF.

This chain joins TRBV27 and TRBJ1-1; perhaps TRBD1 as D (6 bases). Germline V CDR1 and CDR2: MNHEY, SMNVEV (reference sequence). Trimming removed 4 bases at V and 8 bases at J, with 20 bases between. The CDR3 is 15 residues long. The CDR3 is CASSYLGGPAFEAFF. CDR3 sequence (DNA): TGTGCCAGCAGTTATTTAGGGGGGCCGGCGTTCGAAGCTTTCTTT.

The table lists this clonotype with a few counts. The V gene is TRBV7-2, the J gene TRBJ2-1, with TRBD2 matching over 13 bases. J was trimmed by 7 bases and V by 5 bases; bases with no gene match: 8. There are 16 residues in the CDR3. Germline CDR1 reads SGHTA; CDR2 reads FQGNSA. The CDR3 reads CASSPRGTSGKNEQFF. DNA of the CDR3: TGTGCCAGCAGCCCACGTGGGACTAGCGGGAAGAATGAGCAGTTCTTC. Full variable domain (outside the CDR3, taken from reference TRBV7-2 and TRBJ2-1): GAGVSQSPSNKVTEKGKDVELRCDPISGHTALYWYRQSLGQGLEFLIYFQGNSAPDKSGLPSDRFSAERTGGSVSTLTIQRTQQEDSAVYLCASSPRGTSGKNEQFFGPGTRLTVL.

The chain recombines TRBV6-6 with TRBJ2-1; 7 bases align to TRBD1. The CDR3 is 15 residues long. Germline lookup yields CDR1 MNHNY and CDR2 SVGAGI (reference sequence). The junction had 10 bases not matched to a gene; V was cut back by 7 bases and J by 4 bases. CDR3 bases: TGTGCCAGCACCGGAACAGGGGCGCTTTACAATGAGCAGTTCTTC. Its translation is CASTGTGALYNEQFF.

The genes are TRBV6-2 or TRBV6-3 and TRBJ1-1, with D hard to call. The germline V gene has CDR1 MNHEY and CDR2 SVGEGT. The V end was cut by 5 bases, the J end by 1 base, with 11 bases between. The CDR3 has 14 residues. CDR3 amino acids: CASSPGGENTEAFF. The CDR3 DNA sequence: TGTGCCAGCAGTCCCGGTGGCGAGAACACTGAAGCTTTCTTT.

This chain uses TRBV12-3 or TRBV12-4 with TRBJ2-1, with 12 bases matching TRBD1. This CDR3 has 17 amino acids. Germline trimming cut 6 bases from V and 5 bases from J; bases unmatched to any gene: 11. The CDR3 region is CASSLIGGQGAHNEQFF. DNA of the CDR3: TGTGCCAGCAGCTTGATTGGGGGACAGGGGGCCCACAATGAGCAGTTCTTC.

This chain uses TRBV18 with TRBJ1-5; maybe TRBD1 (5 bases). The V end lost 3 bases, the J end lost 2 bases, and 14 bases lay between the germline ends. Germline V gene sequence: CDR1 KGHSH, CDR2 LQKENI. The CDR3 is 16 residues long. The CDR3 DNA reads TGTGCCAGCTCACCTCCCGGGACCCGGGGCAATCAGCCCCAGCATTTT. Encoded protein: CASSPPGTRGNQPQHF.

This clonotype was counted only a few times. V and J are TRBV6-5 and TRBJ1-3, with D maybe TRBD1 (5 bases). CDR3 length equals 15 residues. Germline CDR1 MNHEY, CDR2 SVGAGI. Deletions cut 2 bases from V and 2 bases from J, with 10 bases between. CDR3 loop: CASSYVGQAGNTIYF. The DNA of the CDR3 is TGTGCCAGCAGTTACGTGGGGCAGGCTGGAAACACCATATATTTT.

The rearrangement uses TRBV5-8 and TRBJ2-1, with D perhaps TRBD2 (6 bases). Germline-derived CDR1 and CDR2 are SGHTS and YDEGEE. Trimming left V 1 base short and J 4 bases short, with 15 bases between. The CDR3 contains 16 residues. In nucleotides, the CDR3 is TGTGCCAGCAGCTTGTTCGAGCGGGCGGATTACAATGAGCAGTTCTTC. Translated: CASSLFERADYNEQFF.

The chain is built from TRBV5-1 and TRBJ2-2, with D possibly matching TRBD1 (5 bases). Germline assignment: CDR1 SGHRS and CDR2 YFSETQ. The CDR3 spans 14 residues. Deletions cut 0 bases from V and 3 bases from J, with 6 bases between. CDR3 sequence reads: CASSLEGYTGELFF. The CDR3 nucleotides are TGCGCCAGCAGCTTGGAGGGGTACACCGGGGAGCTGTTTTTT.

V is TRBV7-2 and J is TRBJ2-1; 7 nucleotides match TRBD2. The trim removed 5 bases at V and 5 bases at J, leaving 6 bases unmatched. Per the germline V gene, CDR1 is SGHTA and CDR2 is FQGNSA. This CDR3 is built from 14 residues. The CDR3 nucleotides read TGTGCCAGCAGCCGGGACTACCGGAACAATGAGCAGTTCTTC. It yields the protein CASSRDYRNNEQFF.

This clonotype was counted once. The chain joins TRBV7-9 to TRBJ1-2; D remains unclear. V lost 6 bases, J lost 3 bases, and 11 bases lay in between. The CDR3 contains 13 residues. Germline values: CDR1 SEHNR, CDR2 FQNEAQ (reference sequence). The CDR3 DNA reads as TGTGCCAGCAGAAAAGTGAACGACTATGGCTACACCTTC. Its protein product is CASRKVNDYGYTF. Supplemented by reference TRBV7-9 and TRBJ1-2, the full variable domain reads DTGVSQNPRHKITKRGQNVTFRCDPISEHNRLYWYRQTLGQGPEFLTYFQNEAQLEKSRLLSDRFSAERPKGSFSTLEIQRTEQGDSAMYLCASRKVNDYGYTFGSGTRLTVV.

The V gene is TRBV20-1, the J gene TRBJ2-1, with D unresolved. Germline-derived CDR1 and CDR2 are DFQATT and SNEGSKA (reference sequence). The CDR3 totals 11 residues. V dropped 6 bases and J dropped 8 bases, with 11 bases sitting between them. The CDR3 bases are TGCAGTGCCCCCGAGAAGTATGAGCAGTTCTTC. It specifies CSAPEKYEQFF.

In this sample, this clonotype turned up a few times. This chain uses TRBV6-1 with TRBJ2-1, with TRBD2 matching over 9 bases. After removal of 8 bases from V and 5 bases from J, the junction contained 4 bases not matched to a gene. This CDR3 is built from 13 residues. The V gene's germline CDR1 is MNHNS and CDR2 SASEGT. CDR3 in amino acids: CASPSGNHNEQFF. For the CDR3, the DNA is TGTGCCAGCCCTAGCGGGAACCACAATGAGCAGTTCTTC.

Here the CDR3 reads CASSARGSSGPDTQYF. The CDR3 nucleotides are TGTGCCAGCAGCGCCCGTGGGAGCTCAGGCCCAGATACGCAGTATTTT. V is TRBV5-5 and J is TRBJ2-3, with D tentatively TRBD2 (5 bases). Germline V lookup: CDR1 SGHKS, CDR2 YYEKEE (reference sequence). CDR3 length: 16 amino acids. Trimming removed 4 bases from V and 4 bases from J, with 19 bases in between.

The V call is TRBV4-3, the J call TRBJ2-7; 7 nucleotides agree with TRBD2. Germline CDR1 is LGHNA and CDR2 is YSLEER. This CDR3 comprises 15 residues. J was trimmed by 5 bases and V by 1 base; bases with no gene match: 8. The CDR3 is CASSQGAGEGDEQYF. CDR3 in DNA: TGCGCCAGCAGCCAAGGGGCGGGAGAAGGCGACGAGCAGTACTTC.

The V call is TRBV20-1, the J call TRBJ1-1; no clear D. The germline gives CDR1 DFQATT, CDR2 SNEGSKA (reference sequence). Trimming left V 8 bases short and J 5 bases short, with 15 bases between. This CDR3 spans 12 amino acids. CDR3 sequence reads: CSQRQFVTEAFF. The CDR3 DNA sequence: TGCAGTCAGCGGCAGTTTGTAACTGAAGCTTTCTTT.

The V gene is TRBV3-1, the J gene TRBJ2-5; D is unresolved. Trimming left V 1 base short and J 4 bases short, with 4 bases between. The CDR3 loop spans 12 amino acids. CDR1 is LGHDT and CDR2 is YNNKEL in the germline V gene (reference sequence). This chain's CDR3 is CASSQVAETQYF. The CDR3 coding sequence is TGTGCCAGCAGCCAAGTAGCAGAGACCCAGTACTTC.

This chain uses TRBV18 with TRBJ1-2; D possibly corresponds to TRBD1 (6 bases). Trimming pared 2 bases from V and 5 bases from J, leaving 18 bases between. The CDR3 contains 16 residues. Germline lookup yields CDR1 KGHSH and CDR2 LQKENI. CDR3: CASSPIVWTEPYGYTF. The CDR3 bases are TGTGCCAGCTCACCAATAGTCTGGACAGAGCCGTATGGCTACACCTTC.

This clonotype was recorded a few times. This chain connects TRBV28 to TRBJ2-5, with 10 bases aligning to TRBD1. The V gene's germline CDR1 is MDHEN and CDR2 SYDVKM. J gave up 0 bases and V 2 bases, and 0 bases lay outside the gene matches. The CDR3 has 15 amino acids. CDR3 DNA sequence: TGTGCCAGCAGTTTAGGGACAGGGGACCAAGAGACCCAGTACTTC. This codes for CASSLGTGDQETQYF.